The next 14 T cell receptor beta chains were all read from a single sample in a study of blood T cell repertoires in COVID-19. Clones were read by immunoSEQ multiplex PCR, and TCRdb kept only the in-frame ones, dropping some. This sample has about 180,000 clones, with 70% to 90% found just once. What was sequenced was peripheral blood. The source of these receptors is a man aged 55 to 70 with acute or convalescent COVID-19.

The V and J genes are TRBV5-6 and TRBJ1-2; the match to TRBD1 covers 10 bases. From germline, CDR1 is SGHDT and CDR2 YYEEEE. The CDR3 contains 14 residues. V was clipped by 4 bases and J by 8 bases; unmatched bases: 8. Here the CDR3 DNA reads TGTGCCAGCAGCCCTCGGACAGGGGGAGAGGGCTACACCTTC. As protein: CASSPRTGGEGYTF.

The chain uses TRBV5-4 and TRBJ2-5; the match to TRBD1 covers 9 bases. The CDR3 is made up of 13 amino acids. Germline V gives CDR1 SGHNT, CDR2 YYREEE (reference sequence). V was pared by 3 bases and J by 3 bases, with 0 bases of the junction left unmatched. The CDR3 nucleotides are TGTGCCAGCAGCTGGACAGGGGAAGAGACCCAGTACTTC. This translates into CASSWTGEETQYF. Complete variable domain (other parts from reference TRBV5-4 and TRBJ2-5): ETGVTQSPTHLIKTRGQQVTLRCSSQSGHNTVSWYQQALGQGPQFIFQYYREEENGRGNFPPRFSGLQFPNYSSELNVNALELDDSALYLCASSWTGEETQYFGPGTRLLVL.

The chain joins TRBV4-2 to TRBJ1-5, with a weak D call TRBD1 (5 bases). Trimming shortened V by 0 bases and J by 4 bases, and 13 bases separated the two germline ends. This CDR3 has 16 residues. Germline values: CDR1 LGHNA, CDR2 YNFKEQ. Written as DNA, the CDR3 is TGTGCCAGCAGCCAAGATAGGGGCAGGGCAAATCAGCCCCAGCATTTT. Translating gives CASSQDRGRANQPQHF.

J is TRBJ2-1 and V is TRBV6-5; the D gene is possibly TRBD2 (6 bases). CDR3 size: 14 residues. The germline V and J ends were trimmed by 7 bases and 10 bases, with 20 bases remaining between them. CDR1 is MNHEY and CDR2 is SVGAGI in the germline V gene. CDR3 loop: CASKGGMVGREQFF. CDR3 nucleotides: TGTGCCAGCAAAGGCGGGATGGTTGGCCGCGAGCAGTTCTTC.

CDR3 in DNA: TGCAGCGTTGCTCCCGGGACTAGCGGGAGGAGGGGCACAGATACGCAGTATTTT. Protein product: CSVAPGTSGRRGTDTQYF. The rearrangement joins TRBV29-1 to TRBJ2-3, with TRBD2 matching 15 bases. Germline trimming cut 4 bases from V and 1 base from J; bases unmatched to any gene: 9. The CDR3 is made up of 18 amino acids. CDR1 SQVTM and CDR2 ANQGSEA come from the germline V gene.

The CDR3 coding sequence is TGTGCCAGCAGTGGGGGCGCGACAGGGAGGGGCTACACCTTC. It yields the protein CASSGGATGRGYTF. This chain links TRBV2 with TRBJ1-2, with TRBD1 matching over 7 bases. Germline values: CDR1 SNHLY, CDR2 FYNNEI. V lost 4 bases to trimming and J lost 8 bases; unmatched junction nucleotides: 10. The length of the CDR3 is 14 residues.

This chain connects TRBV12-3 or TRBV12-4 to TRBJ1-1; D is unclear. V was clipped by 4 bases and J by 10 bases, with 16 bases between them. The CDR3 has 13 residues. This CDR3 is CASSSRGSSRAFF. CDR3 in DNA: TGTGCCAGCAGTTCGCGCGGGAGTTCGAGAGCTTTCTTT.

This sequence joins TRBV28 and TRBJ1-4; TRBD1 matches at 11 bases. Germline CDR1 reads MDHEN; CDR2 reads SYDVKM. This CDR3 comprises 17 residues. The J segment lost 3 bases and the V segment lost 6 bases, leaving 9 bases of the junction unmatched. The CDR3 region is CASRRTGTGGPNEKLFF. CDR3 bases: TGTGCCAGCAGAAGAACCGGGACAGGGGGTCCTAATGAAAAACTGTTTTTT.

This rearrangement joins TRBV9 to TRBJ2-5; 9 bases align to TRBD1. CDR3 length equals 16 residues. J gave up 5 bases and V 3 bases, and 11 bases lay outside the gene matches. Germline assignment: CDR1 SGDLS and CDR2 YYNGEE. The CDR3 DNA sequence: TGTGCCAGCAGCGCCGCCGGGACAGGGTTTACGGAGACCCAGTACTTC. It codes for CASSAAGTGFTETQYF.

J is TRBJ2-7 and V is TRBV12-5; tentative D call: TRBD1 (6 bases). Between the trimmed V and J ends, which lost 1 base and 2 bases, there was a span of 9 bases. The CDR3 is 14 residues long. The germline gives CDR1 LGHNT, CDR2 FRNRAP. The CDR3 protein is CASGLGTAAYEQYF. The CDR3 coding sequence is TGTGCTAGTGGTTTGGGGACAGCCGCCTACGAGCAGTACTTC. The entire variable domain, with the rest obtained from reference TRBV12-5 and TRBJ2-7, is as follows: DARVTQTPRHKVTEMGQEVTMRCQPILGHNTVFWYRQTMMQGLELLAYFRNRAPLDDSGMPKDRFSAEMPDATLATLKIQPSEPRDSAVYFCASGLGTAAYEQYFGPGTRLTVT.

The CDR3 protein is CASSQAPGLGNTGELFF. Here the CDR3 DNA reads TGTGCCAGCAGCCAAGCTCCGGGACTGGGGAACACCGGGGAGCTGTTTTTT. V usage is TRBV4-2 and J usage is TRBJ2-2; weak D call: TRBD2 (6 bases). This CDR3 has 17 residues. Germline V gene sequence: CDR1 LGHNA, CDR2 YNFKEQ. Trimming pared 1 base from V and 1 base from J, leaving 13 bases between.

This CDR3 is CASSPLAGVYEQYF. As DNA, the CDR3 is TGTGCCAGCAGCCCTCTAGCGGGGGTCTACGAGCAGTACTTC. The genes are TRBV7-2 and TRBJ2-7; 10 bases line up with TRBD2. The CDR3 consists of 14 residues. Germline V gives CDR1 SGHTA, CDR2 FQGNSA. V lost 5 bases, J lost 3 bases, and 4 bases stayed unmatched.

The chain is built from TRBV5-1 and TRBJ1-1; D is perhaps TRBD1 (5 bases). The CDR3 has 14 amino acids. Germline V gives CDR1 SGHRS, CDR2 YFSETQ. Trimming took off 4 bases at V and 1 base at J, with 11 bases between the two ends. CDR3 sequence reads: CASSTGLGNTEAFF. The DNA of the CDR3 is TGCGCCAGCAGCACGGGACTGGGGAACACTGAAGCTTTCTTT.

This clone has just a few counts. The chain uses TRBV29-1 and TRBJ1-1; 9 positions match TRBD1. Unmatched junction bases numbered 4, after V lost 7 bases and J lost 1 base. CDR3 length equals 13 residues. From germline, CDR1 is SQVTM and CDR2 ANQGSEA. CDR3 DNA: TGCAGCGCCCGGGGACAGGGGAACACTGAAGCTTTCTTT. Translated: CSARGQGNTEAFF.